The 17 T cell receptor beta chains reported below all come from one sample, sequenced in a study of a mutant IDH1 vaccine in newly diagnosed glioma. Libraries were prepared by immunoSEQ multiplex PCR; TCRdb keeps only in-frame clonotypes and omits some of them. The table shows around 56,000 clones, with roughly three quarters occurring only once. The sample's time point: week 23, last vaccination. What each vaccine dose contained was 300 ug of mutant IDH1 20-mer peptide, accompanied by topical imiquimod. Their antigen targets remain unknown. The specimen comprised PBMCs, sampled from a glioma patient whose treatment included an IDH1 peptide vaccine. These receptors originate from a middle-aged woman with glioma. Some clones in this sample may be carry-over from other donors' samples.

This clone was counted between two and nine times. The genes are TRBV30 and TRBJ1-1; no definite D call. Germline values: CDR1 GTSNPN, CDR2 SVGIG (reference sequence). V lost 2 bases, J lost 3 bases, and 10 bases lay in between. The CDR3 runs 13 residues. The CDR3, as DNA: TGTGCCTGGAGTCCAGAAACATACACTGAAGCTTTCTTT. This encodes CAWSPETYTEAFF.

The chain combines TRBV10-1 with TRBJ1-1, with 7 bases identical to TRBD1. Germline trimming cut 6 bases from V and 4 bases from J; bases unmatched to any gene: 5. Germline assignment: CDR1 WNHNN and CDR2 SYGVQD (reference sequence). CDR3 size: 13 residues. The CDR3 loop reads CASRDPGGTEAFF. The CDR3 DNA sequence: TGCGCCAGCAGGGATCCAGGGGGCACTGAAGCTTTCTTT.

V and J are TRBV5-4 and TRBJ1-2, with TRBD1 identical over 11 bases. Germline V gene sequence: CDR1 SGHNT, CDR2 YYREEE (reference sequence). V dropped 4 bases and J dropped 8; count of bases not matched to a gene: 7. This CDR3 has 14 amino acids. The chain's CDR3 is CASSRGQGAPGYTF. CDR3 in DNA: TGTGCCAGCAGCAGAGGACAGGGGGCGCCCGGCTACACCTTC.

CDR3 DNA: TGTGCCAGCAGCTCCCGCCCCTCCTCTGAAAAACTGTTTTTT. As protein: CASSSRPSSEKLFF. The chain is built from TRBV5-6 and TRBJ1-4; D gene unclear. This CDR3 is built from 14 residues. V gave up 3 bases and J gave up 7 bases, with 13 bases separating them. Germline V gene lookup returns CDR1 SGHDT and CDR2 YYEEEE.

The J gene is TRBJ2-7, the V gene TRBV5-1, with 8 bases fitting TRBD1. The germline CDR1 and CDR2 sequences are SGHRS and YFSETQ. This CDR3 has 14 amino acids. V dropped 0 bases and J dropped 5; count of bases not matched to a gene: 4. In DNA form, the CDR3 reads TGCGCCAGCAGCTTGGGGACAGGGCGGCACGAGCAGTACTTC. Its translation is CASSLGTGRHEQYF.

The V gene is TRBV15, the J gene TRBJ2-7; 9 bases fit TRBD1. The CDR3 length is 14 residues. The germline V gene has CDR1 LNHNV and CDR2 YYDKDF (reference sequence). Unmatched junction bases numbered 4, after V lost 4 bases and J lost 3 bases. Written as DNA, the CDR3 is TGTGCCACCAGCATGGAGGACAGGGGCTACGAGCAGTACTTC. Its protein is CATSMEDRGYEQYF.

The rearrangement links TRBV5-1 to TRBJ2-6; D gene ambiguous. Germline V gene sequence: CDR1 SGHRS, CDR2 YFSETQ. The CDR3 totals 16 residues. The V end lost 2 bases, the J end lost 0 bases, and 9 bases lay between the germline ends. In DNA form, the CDR3 reads TGCGCCAGCAGCTTATTTCCGGACTCTGGGGCCAACGTCCTGACTTTC. Translating it yields CASSLFPDSGANVLTF.

In this sample, this clone turned up a few times. This rearrangement joins TRBV29-1 to TRBJ1-2, with 7 bases matching TRBD1. The CDR3 totals 13 residues. Germline values: CDR1 SQVTM, CDR2 ANQGSEA. V shed 4 bases, J shed 8 bases, and the junction held 10 bases outside the gene matches. The chain's CDR3 is CSVVRGGAKGYTF. The CDR3 bases are TGCAGCGTTGTGAGAGGGGGCGCAAAAGGCTACACCTTC.

This rearrangement joins TRBV7-2 to TRBJ2-5; D uncertain. Germline CDR1 SGHTA, CDR2 FQGNSA. Deletions cut 5 bases from V and 4 bases from J, with 11 bases between. CDR3 length: 13 amino acids. The CDR3 protein is CASSPRERETQYF. The CDR3 nucleotides read TGTGCCAGCAGCCCCCGCGAGAGAGAGACCCAGTACTTC.

V is TRBV5-1 and J is TRBJ2-3; tentatively, D is TRBD1 or TRBD2 (6 bases each). The V gene's germline CDR1 is SGHRS and CDR2 YFSETQ. The CDR3 has 14 amino acids. The V gene lost 7 bases and the J gene lost 3 bases, with 15 bases spanning the gap. In DNA form, the CDR3 reads TGCGCCAGCCGCCTGGGGGGCGTGACAGATACGCAGTATTTT. Protein product: CASRLGGVTDTQYF.

The chain employs TRBV4-3 and TRBJ2-1; 11 bases line up with TRBD2. V lost 9 bases and J lost 4; bases outside the gene matches: 8. Germline V gene sequence: CDR1 LGHNA, CDR2 YSLEER. The CDR3 sequence is 15 residues long. The CDR3 region has the DNA TGCGCCAGTACAATAGCGGGGGGGCCTTACAATGAGCAGTTCTTC. Residues: CASTIAGGPYNEQFF.

This clone was recorded once. V gene TRBV11-2 combines with J gene TRBJ1-3; D might be TRBD1 (6 bases). Trimming shortened V by 7 bases and J by 0 bases, and 16 bases separated the two germline ends. CDR1 and CDR2 from the germline V gene are SGHAT and FQNNGV. The CDR3 sequence is 16 residues long. The DNA for the CDR3 is TGTGCCAGCACCTACCGGGGGGCACACTCTGGAAACACCATATATTTT. It codes for CASTYRGAHSGNTIYF.

This clone occurred once. The rearrangement joins TRBV7-9 to TRBJ2-7, with D possibly matching TRBD2 (6 bases). Germline V CDR1 and CDR2: SEHNR, FQNEAQ (reference sequence). V gave up 3 bases and J gave up 2 bases, with 8 bases separating them. CDR3 size: 13 residues. The CDR3 spells CASSFGGTYEQYF. CDR3 nucleotide sequence: TGTGCCAGCAGCTTCGGGGGAACCTACGAGCAGTACTTC.

This clone was seen once. The V and J genes are TRBV10-3 and TRBJ1-5; 7 bases fit TRBD1. With V trimmed by 4 bases and J by 4 bases, 1 base remained unmatched. The germline gives CDR1 ENHRY, CDR2 SYGVKD. The CDR3 has 13 amino acids. CDR3 sequence (DNA): TGTGCCATCAGTGGGGACAGTAATCAGCCCCAGCATTTT. It codes for CAISGDSNQPQHF.

The chain joins TRBV7-2 to TRBJ1-2, with 8 positions matching TRBD1. This CDR3 is 12 amino acids long. CDR1 SGHTA and CDR2 FQGNSA come from the germline V gene. J gave up 7 bases and V 5 bases, and 3 bases lay outside the gene matches. CDR3 nucleotides: TGTGCCAGCAGCGACGGACAGGGTGGCTACACCTTC. Protein: CASSDGQGGYTF.

This clone showed up just once. The rearrangement uses TRBV7-9 and TRBJ2-5, with D unresolved. Trimming took off 4 bases at V and 2 bases at J, with 11 bases between the two ends. CDR1 is SEHNR, CDR2 FQNEAQ, per germline (reference sequence). This CDR3 contains 14 residues. The CDR3 here is CASSWSGGQETQYF. In DNA form, the CDR3 reads TGTGCCAGCAGCTGGTCGGGTGGTCAAGAGACCCAGTACTTC.

The gene calls are TRBV7-9 and TRBJ1-2, with D uncertain. The CDR3 is 13 residues long. Looked up from germline, CDR1 is SEHNR and CDR2 is FQNEAQ (reference sequence). Trimming stripped 10 bases from V and 6 bases from J, with 18 bases between. The CDR3 sequence: CATGGQALDGYTF. In DNA, the CDR3 is TGTGCCACTGGAGGGCAGGCGTTGGATGGCTACACCTTC.